Below are 10 T cell receptor beta chains sequenced from a single sample in a study of T cells expressing NK-cell markers. TCRdb reprocessed the 5' RACE reads; each CDR3 protein has one entry and no DNA is given. The sample table sets out about 260,000 distinct CDR3 sequences. Sequences were obtained from blood T cells: a sorted CD56 or NKG2C T cell subset, CD4+ or CD8+ T cells, or bulk PBMC T cells (not recorded which). These receptors were obtained from a man aged 18 to 29 in good health.

This rearrangement joins TRBV30 to TRBJ2-3. The CDR3 length is 16 residues. In germline, CDR1 is GTSNPN, CDR2 SVGIG (reference sequence). CDR3 amino acids: CAWSVSASSHTDTQYF. The complete variable domain, with remaining parts taken from reference TRBV30 and TRBJ2-3, reads SQTIHQWPATLVQPVGSPLSLECTVEGTSNPNLYWYRQAAGRGLQLLFYSVGIGQISSEVPQNLSASRPQDRQFILSSKKLLLSDSGFYLCAWSVSASSHTDTQYFGPGTRLTVL.

This chain joins TRBV3-1 and TRBJ1-1. CDR3 size: 16 residues. The germline V gene has CDR1 LGHDT and CDR2 YNNKEL (reference sequence). CDR3 in amino acids: CASSQGTGIMNTEAFF.

The chain combines TRBV5-6 with TRBJ1-2; the D call of TRBD1 rests on TCRdb alone, since no DNA is present to check it. CDR1 is SGHDT and CDR2 is YYEEEE in the germline V gene. The CDR3 runs 13 residues. The CDR3 loop is CASSFKGARGYTF. The full variable domain, completed using reference TRBV5-6 and TRBJ1-2, is DAGVTQSPTHLIKTRGQQVTLRCSPKSGHDTVSWYQQALGQGPQFIFQYYEEEERQRGNFPDRFSGHQFPNYSSELNVNALLLGDSALYLCASSFKGARGYTFGSGTRLTVV.

The chain recombines TRBV5-4 with TRBJ2-4; TCRdb proposes TRBD1, but this gene call is untestable without DNA. The length of the CDR3 is 18 residues. Germline V lookup: CDR1 SGHNT, CDR2 YYREEE (reference sequence). CDR3 sequence reads: CASSLVDRGQLAKNIQYF.

The chain joins TRBV29-1 to TRBJ2-3; the TCRdb D gene call, TRBD1, has no DNA to confirm it. Germline-derived CDR1 and CDR2 are SQVTM and ANQGSEA. The CDR3 has 14 residues. CDR3 sequence reads: CSGAGTDYTDTQYF.

CDR3 amino acids: CSGDPLGDTQYF. The chain employs TRBV29-1 and TRBJ2-3; the TRBD2 assignment by TCRdb is unverifiable without DNA. This CDR3 is built from 12 residues. The germline gives CDR1 SQVTM, CDR2 ANQGSEA.

This chain joins TRBV29-1 and TRBJ2-3; TCRdb reports TRBD1, a call that lacks DNA to check it against. The CDR3 consists of 13 residues. Germline CDR1 is SQVTM and CDR2 is ANQGSEA. CDR3 residues: CSAPKQAADTQYF.

V usage is TRBV4-2 and J usage is TRBJ1-1. The CDR3 sequence is 12 residues long. Germline loops: CDR1 LGHNA, CDR2 YNFKEQ. The CDR3 protein is CASSQEPGKAFF.

This chain uses TRBV20-1 with TRBJ1-1. The CDR3 loop spans 14 amino acids. Germline V gives CDR1 DFQATT, CDR2 SNEGSKA (reference sequence). CDR3 in amino acids: CSARKVAMNTEAFF.

This sequence joins TRBV7-6 and TRBJ2-5; TCRdb lists TRBD2, though no DNA is available to test this call. The CDR3 runs to 16 residues. CDR1 SGHVS and CDR2 FNYEAQ come from the germline V gene. CDR3 residues: CASSLGAGGLGETQYF. The variable domain in full, with the rest retrieved from reference TRBV7-6 and TRBJ2-5, is GAGVSQSPRYKVTKRGQDVALRCDPISGHVSLYWYRQALGQGPEFLTYFNYEAQQDKSGLPNDRFSAERPEGSISTLTIQRTEQRDSAMYRCASSLGAGGLGETQYFGPGTRLLVL.